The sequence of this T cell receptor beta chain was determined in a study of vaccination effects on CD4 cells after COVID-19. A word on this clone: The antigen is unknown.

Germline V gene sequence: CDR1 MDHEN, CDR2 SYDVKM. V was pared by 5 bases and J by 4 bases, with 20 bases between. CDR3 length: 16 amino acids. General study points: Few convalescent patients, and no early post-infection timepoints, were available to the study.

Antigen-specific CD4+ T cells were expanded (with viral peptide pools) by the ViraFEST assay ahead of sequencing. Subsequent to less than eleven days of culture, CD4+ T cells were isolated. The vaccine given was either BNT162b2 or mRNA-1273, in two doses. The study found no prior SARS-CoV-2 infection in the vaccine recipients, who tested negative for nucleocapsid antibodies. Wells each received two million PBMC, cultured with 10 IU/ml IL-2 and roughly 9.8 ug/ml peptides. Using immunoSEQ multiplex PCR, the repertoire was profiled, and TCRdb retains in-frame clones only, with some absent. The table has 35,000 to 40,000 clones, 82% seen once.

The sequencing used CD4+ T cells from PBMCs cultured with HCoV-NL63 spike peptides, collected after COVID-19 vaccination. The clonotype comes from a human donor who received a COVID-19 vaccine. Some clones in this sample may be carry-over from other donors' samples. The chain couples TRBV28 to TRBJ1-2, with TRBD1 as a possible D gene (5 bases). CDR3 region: CASSALTGGGSYGYTF. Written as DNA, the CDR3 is TGTGCCAGCAGTGCCTTAACGGGGGGTGGGAGCTATGGCTACACCTTC.